This T cell receptor (beta chain) was documented in a study of cytomegalovirus exposure and HLA in healthy donors (dated by TCRdb to 2016 to 2017). Regarding the research as a whole: A later analysis indicated that the 120 or so validation repertoires were generated on the platform also employed for the approximately 700 repertoires of the first cohort. The study aimed to test whether signatures of past pathogen exposure could be identified by cataloging public T cell receptors. Besides the first cohort of approximately 710 subjects, a separate validation cohort made up of over 100 different subjects was used. The study combined high-throughput TCR immunosequencing, statistical association of individual TCRs with disease status, and machine learning to predict cytomegalovirus infection status. Here is what the overall study found, with its caveats: While some public TCRs were present in many individuals, most TCR sequences turned up only very rarely across donors. A few of the identified cytomegalovirus-associated TCR beta chains were confirmed in vitro to be specific for cytomegalovirus antigens. The classifier was reported to diagnose cytomegalovirus status with high specificity and sensitivity in both the original cohort and the validation cohort. A total of fewer than 200 TCR beta chains were listed by the study as associated with cytomegalovirus. A later analysis lacked HLA typing for the validation cohort, so it scored co-occurrence in that cohort across all 120 or so repertoires. Of the cluster scores, 90% to 95% were above 0 in a later analysis, which found that TCRs clustered in the first cohort also tended to co-occur in the 95 to 150 validation repertoires. The authors suggested that the approach could potentially be extended to other disease states and immunological phenotypes.

The CDR3 goes from the cysteine to the phenylalanine over 12 residues. Left in the record is the CDR3 DNA by itself, 36 bases read in frame from the first base. Clipping removes 6 bases from V and 8 bases from J, with 3 as the unmatched junction base count. CDR1 LNHDA and CDR2 SQIVND were looked up in the germline V gene (reference sequence). The donors were included in the validation cohort of some 120 subjects, a group kept apart from the roughly 670-subject first cohort. Concerning this clone: What antigen it recognizes has not been identified. No base quality values were provided; no much bigger clone lies one nucleotide off.

The library was built by means of the immunoSEQ multiplex PCR assay. The source study handled its data this way. A statistical classification framework was built to diagnose cytomegalovirus status from the catalog of TCR beta chain sequences. This immuneACCESS table, as held by TCRdb, lists in-frame sequences with V and J called but not all clones. Of the missing ones, under half trace to an unresolved V gene in checked studies; the others have no known cause. The DNA gave D and trimming, while V, J and clone size come from that table. Across this sample there are approximately 160,000 clones, with about 90% seen only once. 4.2% of the sample rests with the top ten.

The sample taken for sequencing was PBMCs. This TCR was sampled from a man aged 18 to 29 in good health and CMV-seropositive. The chain joins TRBV19 to TRBJ2-1, and TRBD2 aligns with 8 junction nucleotides. CDR3 loop: CASSLLADEQFF. The nucleotide sequence is TGTGCCAGTAGCTTACTAGCGGATGAGCAGTTCTTC.